Below are 5 T cell receptor beta chains sequenced from a single sample in a study of low-dose radiotherapy and immunotherapy resistance in tumors. Time point meaning: after trial treatment. Treatment of the sample: LDRT plus nivolumab, ipilimumab, low-dose cyclophosphamide and aspirin (RACIN trial). TRAV- and TRBV-specific primers, spanning alpha and beta chains, primed first-strand cDNA. With a constant-region primer and a V-primer adapter, TCRs were subjected to around 18 PCR cycles of amplification. TCRdb passed the reads through MiXCR, listing each CDR3 protein once. The sample shows around 80,000 distinct CDR3 sequences, about a sixth of them seen only once. Sequenced material: PBMCs, taken after low-dose radiotherapy plus immunotherapy. These receptor sequences come from a male donor with prostate cancer.

This clonotype was detected many times. The chain joins TRBV7-2 to TRBJ1-1; unclear D gene. The germline V gene encodes CDR1 SGHTA and CDR2 FQGNSA. V was pared by 3 bases and J by 0 bases, with 11 bases between. The CDR3 sequence is 15 residues long. Here the CDR3 DNA reads TGTGCCAGCAGCTTCGGTTTGGTTATGAACACTGAAGCTTTCTTT. Its translation: CASSFGLVMNTEAFF.

This clonotype was detected many times. The V call is TRBV19, the J call TRBJ2-2; 7 bases line up with TRBD2. Germline CDR1 reads LNHDA; CDR2 reads SQIVND (reference sequence). With V trimmed by 1 base and J by 5 bases, 4 bases remained unmatched. This CDR3 region has 15 residues. The chain's CDR3 is CASSIGDYVTGELFF. The CDR3 DNA follows: TGTGCCAGTAGTATAGGGGACTACGTAACCGGGGAGCTGTTTTTT.

This clonotype showed up just a few times. This chain joins TRBV25-1 and TRBJ2-7; 8 bases line up with TRBD1. J gave up 3 bases and V 4 bases, and 8 bases lay outside the gene matches. CDR1 is MGHDK and CDR2 is SYGVNS in the germline V gene. This CDR3 comprises 15 residues. CDR3 bases: TGTGCCAGCAGTGTCGAGGGGGACAGGTTCTACGAGCAGTACTTC. Its translation is CASSVEGDRFYEQYF.

This clonotype showed up many times. The rearrangement uses TRBV28 and TRBJ2-7; D gene unclear. This CDR3 is 14 amino acids long. Per the germline V gene, CDR1 is MDHEN and CDR2 is SYDVKM. Trimming stripped 3 bases from V and 3 bases from J, with 12 bases between. The CDR3 spells CASSFSPLNYEQYF. In DNA, the CDR3 is TGTGCCAGCAGTTTTTCTCCTTTGAACTACGAGCAGTACTTC.

The chain recombines TRBV6-8 with TRBJ2-2; 9 nucleotides agree with TRBD1. Germline CDR1 is MNHGY and CDR2 is SAAAGT. Germline trimming cut 8 bases from V and 4 bases from J; bases unmatched to any gene: 8. This CDR3 region has 15 residues. This CDR3 is CASRQGGRITGELFF. The CDR3 nucleotides read TGTGCCAGCCGACAGGGGGGGCGGATCACCGGGGAGCTGTTTTTT.